The source of this TCR beta chain is a study of early T cells in non-severe SARS-CoV-2 infection. Whole-study results and caveats: Sequences matched to VDJdb favored anti-spike CD8 responses, while private and CD4 specificities were missed.

This clonotype was counted at least ten times. Its antigen is still unknown. Unique molecular identifiers were attached to individual cDNA molecules. In TCRdb, the 5' RACE reads were re-called with MiXCR into one record per CDR3 protein. The profile shows 95,000 to 120,000 distinct CDR3 sequences, roughly 12% of them singletons. This CDR3 contains 15 residues. V was shortened by 3 bases and J by 2 bases, with 13 bases between the two germline ends. The TCR comes from an adult who was a healthcare worker with PCR-confirmed SARS-CoV-2 infection or an uninfected control (not recorded which). The sample was whole blood. This chain uses TRBV12-3 or TRBV12-4 with TRBJ2-5; the D gene is possibly TRBD2 (5 bases). CDR3 sequence (DNA): TGTGCCAGCAGTTTGGGTAGAGGGCAGCAAGAGACCCAGTACTTC. Translation: CASSLGRGQQETQYF.